Listed here are 3 T cell receptor beta chains from one sample, sequenced in a study of human T cells and chemical hapten exposure. Time point meaning: patch test 3, about 24 weeks after DPC sensitization. Described treatment: therapeutic diphenylcyclopropenone sensitization with weekly scalp DPC. TCRdb re-called the RACE reads with MiXCR, one entry per CDR3 protein. The repertoire holds 25,000 to 35,000 distinct CDR3 sequences, 5.8% seen once, with around 6% in the top ten. The sequenced sample was whole blood, obtained in connection with sensitization to the hapten diphenylcyclopropenone (DPC). Receptors were obtained from a man aged 25 to 40 with alopecia areata. Some clones in this sample may be carry-over from other donors' samples.

This clonotype was seen at least ten times. This chain connects TRBV29-1 to TRBJ2-3; D gene ambiguous. Germline V CDR1 and CDR2: SQVTM, ANQGSEA. Trimming removed 0 bases from V and 3 bases from J, with 10 bases in between. CDR3 length equals 14 residues. As DNA, the CDR3 is TGCAGCGTTGAAGATGGAATGGGGACAGATACGCAGTATTTT. Translated, it gives CSVEDGMGTDTQYF.

This clonotype was seen repeatedly, ten times or more. Here the CDR3 reads CASSPGTGGFF. As DNA, the CDR3 is TGTGCCAGCTCACCAGGGACAGGAGGTTTCTTT. The J gene is TRBJ1-1, the V gene TRBV18, with TRBD1 identical over 8 bases. From germline, CDR1 is KGHSH and CDR2 LQKENI. The CDR3 runs 11 residues. V gave up 2 bases and J gave up 13 bases; unmatched junction bases: 3. Based on the CDR3 plus reference TRBV18 and TRBJ1-1, the full variable domain is NAGVMQNPRHLVRRRGQEARLRCSPMKGHSHVYWYRQLPEEGLKFMVYLQKENIIDESGMPKERFSAEFPKEGPSILRIQQVVRGDSAAYFCASSPGTGGFFGQGTRLTVV.

This clonotype has ten or more counts. The V and J genes are TRBV12-3 or TRBV12-4 and TRBJ2-1; tentative D call: TRBD2 (6 bases). The V gene lost 6 bases and the J gene lost 0 bases, with 21 bases spanning the gap. The CDR3 has 18 amino acids. For the CDR3, the DNA is TGTGCCAGCAGAAGGGACTTTGCAAGAGAGAGCTCCTACAATGAGCAGTTCTTC. Its translation is CASRRDFARESSYNEQFF.